This section outlines one T cell receptor beta chain sequence together with its context. Mismatch with germline at one junction end may stem from a read error. This specimen belongs to a study of blood T cell repertoires in COVID-19. The length of the CDR3 is 14 residues. Germline CDR1 reads LNHDA; CDR2 reads SQIVND (reference sequence). Original processing methods: From reference gene primer amplification, estimates of nucleated cell counts were derived. Measured with immunoSEQ multiplex PCR; TCRdb has only the in-frame clones, and not every one. V, J and clone size reflect that table, while D and trimming were determined from the DNA. The sample consists of 90,000 to 110,000 clones, less than 85% of them appearing once.

The source material was peripheral blood. V is TRBV19 and J is TRBJ1-5; TRBD1 aligns across 8 bases. The origin of this receptor is a woman aged 60-70 years with acute or convalescent COVID-19. CDR3 loop: CASSVDRGVMPQHF. CDR3 DNA sequence: TGTGCCAGTAGTGTAGACAGGGGCGTTATGCCCCAGCATTTT.